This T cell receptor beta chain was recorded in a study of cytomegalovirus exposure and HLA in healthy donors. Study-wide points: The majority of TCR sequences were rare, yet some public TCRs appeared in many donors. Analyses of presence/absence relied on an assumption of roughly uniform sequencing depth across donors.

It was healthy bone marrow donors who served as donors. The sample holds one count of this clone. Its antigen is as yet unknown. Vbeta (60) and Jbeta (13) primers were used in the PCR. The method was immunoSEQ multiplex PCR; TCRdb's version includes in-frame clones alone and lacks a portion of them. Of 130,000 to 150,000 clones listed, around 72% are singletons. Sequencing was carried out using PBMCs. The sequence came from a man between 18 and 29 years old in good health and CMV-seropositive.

The CDR3 nucleotides are TGTGCCAGCAGTGAATTTAGCCTGGAGACCCAGTACTTC. Translating it yields CASSEFSLETQYF. The rearrangement links TRBV6-1 to TRBJ2-5; D is ambiguous. V was trimmed by 2 bases and J by 5 bases, leaving 9 bases between them. There are 13 residues in the CDR3. Germline assignment: CDR1 MNHNS and CDR2 SASEGT.